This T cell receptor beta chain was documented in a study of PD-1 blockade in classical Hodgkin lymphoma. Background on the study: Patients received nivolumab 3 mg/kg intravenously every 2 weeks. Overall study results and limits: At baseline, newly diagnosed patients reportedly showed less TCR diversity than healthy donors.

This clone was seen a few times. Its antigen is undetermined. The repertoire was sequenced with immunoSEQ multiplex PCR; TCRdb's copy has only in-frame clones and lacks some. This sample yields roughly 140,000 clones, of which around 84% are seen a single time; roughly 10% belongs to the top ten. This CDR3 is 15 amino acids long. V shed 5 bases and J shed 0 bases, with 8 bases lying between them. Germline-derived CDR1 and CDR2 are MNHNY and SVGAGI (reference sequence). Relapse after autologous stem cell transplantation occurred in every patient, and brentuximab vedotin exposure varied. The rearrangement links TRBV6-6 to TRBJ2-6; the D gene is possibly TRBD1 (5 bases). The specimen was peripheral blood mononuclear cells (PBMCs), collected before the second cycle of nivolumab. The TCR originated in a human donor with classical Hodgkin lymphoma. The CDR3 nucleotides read TGTGCCAGCAGTCTCGACAGCTCTGGGGCCAACGTCCTGACTTTC. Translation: CASSLDSSGANVLTF.